The 30 T cell receptor beta chains reported below all come from one sample, sequenced in a study of T cells after yellow fever vaccination. TCRdb reprocessed the 5' RACE reads with MiXCR, giving one entry per CDR3 protein. The table includes almost 600,000 distinct CDR3 sequences, roughly 14% detected once. Sequences were derived from PBMCs, sampled on the day of the yellow fever booster vaccination. These receptor sequences come from a man younger than 40 who received the YFV17D yellow fever vaccine.

This clonotype came up a few times. This chain joins TRBV18 and TRBJ1-5, with 7 bases identical to TRBD1. The CDR3 length is 15 residues. The germline gives CDR1 KGHSH, CDR2 LQKENI. J was trimmed by 2 bases and V by 4 bases; bases with no gene match: 5. CDR3 sequence reads: CASSHDTGGNQPQHF. For the CDR3, the DNA is TGTGCCAGCTCACATGATACAGGGGGCAATCAGCCCCAGCATTTT.

The sample holds a few counts of this clonotype. The chain combines TRBV7-2 with TRBJ2-2; possible D gene TRBD1, 5 bases. CDR1 SGHTA and CDR2 FQGNSA come from the germline V gene. The germline V and J ends were trimmed by 1 base and 8 bases, with 11 bases remaining between them. The CDR3 runs 14 residues. The CDR3 here is CASSLEAGLGELFF. CDR3 nucleotides: TGTGCCAGCAGCTTAGAGGCAGGGCTAGGGGAGCTGTTTTTT. Full variable domain (missing parts from reference TRBV7-2 and TRBJ2-2): GAGVSQSPSNKVTEKGKDVELRCDPISGHTALYWYRQSLGQGLEFLIYFQGNSAPDKSGLPSDRFSAERTGGSVSTLTIQRTQQEDSAVYLCASSLEAGLGELFFGEGSRLTVL.

The genes are TRBV29-1 and TRBJ2-3, with 9 bases that match TRBD2. Germline loops: CDR1 SQVTM, CDR2 ANQGSEA. The CDR3 runs to 16 residues. J gave up 0 bases and V 4 bases, and 8 bases lay outside the gene matches. CDR3 sequence reads: CSVVGLATSSTDTQYF. The DNA for the CDR3 is TGCAGCGTTGTAGGACTAGCGACCTCTAGCACAGATACGCAGTATTTT.

The rearrangement joins TRBV7-9 to TRBJ2-2; perhaps TRBD2 as D (5 bases). V was pared by 10 bases and J by 5 bases, with 17 bases between. The CDR3 runs to 14 residues. Looked up from germline, CDR1 is SEHNR and CDR2 is FQNEAQ (reference sequence). The CDR3 here is CATNFAGFTGELFF. In DNA, the CDR3 is TGTGCCACGAACTTCGCGGGCTTTACCGGGGAGCTGTTTTTT.

CDR3 region: CASSPTTGGTRYEQYF. CDR3 in DNA: TGTGCCAGCAGCCCAACCACAGGGGGGACTCGGTACGAGCAGTACTTC. The chain links TRBV7-8 to TRBJ2-7, with 8 bases that match TRBD1. The germline CDR1 and CDR2 sequences are SGHVS and FQNEAQ. V was clipped by 5 bases and J by 4 bases; unmatched bases: 13. The CDR3 contains 16 residues.

The table lists this clonotype with many counts. V gene TRBV6-2 or TRBV6-3 combines with J gene TRBJ2-7, with 14 nucleotides matching TRBD2. Germline loops: CDR1 MNHEY, CDR2 SVGEGT. This CDR3 region has 14 residues. With V trimmed by 8 bases and J by 5 bases, 5 bases remained unmatched. CDR3 sequence: CASGTSGSYDEQYF. The CDR3 DNA is TGTGCCAGCGGGACTAGCGGGAGTTATGACGAGCAGTACTTC.

V gene TRBV5-1 combines with J gene TRBJ2-1, with D hard to call. Germline V CDR1 and CDR2: SGHRS, YFSETQ. The ends were cut back, 7 bases at V and 1 base at J, with 6 bases in the middle. The CDR3 runs to 12 residues. Here the CDR3 DNA reads TGCGCCAGCCCCCCTTCCTACAATGAGCAGTTCTTC. This translates into CASPPSYNEQFF.

This clonotype occurred a few times. V gene TRBV15 combines with J gene TRBJ1-1, with D perhaps TRBD1 (5 bases). This CDR3 is 13 amino acids long. V was trimmed by 8 bases and J by 4 bases, leaving 14 bases between them. Germline CDR1 reads LNHNV; CDR2 reads YYDKDF (reference sequence). The CDR3 loop reads CATWGQGGTEAFF. The CDR3 DNA follows: TGTGCCACCTGGGGCCAGGGTGGCACTGAAGCTTTCTTT.

The V and J genes are TRBV12-3 or TRBV12-4 and TRBJ1-4; 10 bases agree with TRBD1. This CDR3 comprises 16 residues. The junction had 9 bases not matched to a gene; V was cut back by 5 bases and J by 6 bases. This chain's CDR3 is CASSPAPGQGHEKLFF. The CDR3 nucleotides read TGTGCCAGCAGTCCTGCTCCGGGACAGGGGCATGAAAAACTGTTTTTT.

This clonotype was counted a few times. V usage is TRBV19 and J usage is TRBJ1-5; no reliable D call. The CDR3 totals 18 residues. V gave up 0 bases and J gave up 2 bases, with 17 bases separating them. CDR1 and CDR2 (germline): LNHDA, SQIVND (reference sequence). The DNA of the CDR3 is TGTGCCAGTAGTATAGAAGGATGGGCGTTTGGGGGCAATCAGCCCCAGCATTTT. Amino acids: CASSIEGWAFGGNQPQHF.

This clonotype was counted a few times. The V and J genes are TRBV28 and TRBJ2-7, with D unresolved. The CDR3 length is 14 residues. Germline loops: CDR1 MDHEN, CDR2 SYDVKM. V lost 5 bases and J 4 bases, leaving 15 bases between the germline ends. CDR3 residues: CASSETNGAYEQYF. The DNA for the CDR3 is TGTGCCAGCAGTGAGACGAATGGAGCTTACGAGCAGTACTTC. Drawing the rest from reference TRBV28 and TRBJ2-7, the complete variable domain is DVKVTQSSRYLVKRTGEKVFLECVQDMDHENMFWYRQDPGLGLRLIYFSYDVKMKEKGDIPEGYSVSREKKERFSLILESASTNQTSMYLCASSETNGAYEQYFGPGTRLTVT.

The sample holds a few counts of this clonotype. The chain employs TRBV7-6 and TRBJ2-5, with D possibly TRBD1 on 5 matching bases. V was clipped by 2 bases and J by 2 bases, with 12 bases between them. The CDR3 extends over 15 amino acids. CDR1 is SGHVS and CDR2 is FNYEAQ in the germline V gene. The CDR3 loop is CASSLSLGPQETQYF. In DNA form, the CDR3 reads TGTGCCAGCAGCTTAAGTCTGGGGCCACAAGAGACCCAGTACTTC.

The chain couples TRBV14 to TRBJ2-3; 8 nucleotides align to TRBD2. The trim removed 4 bases at V and 0 bases at J, leaving 6 bases unmatched. The germline V gene has CDR1 SGHDN and CDR2 FVKESK. CDR3 length equals 16 residues. DNA of the CDR3: TGTGCCAGCAGCCTTGTAGCGGGGATAAGCACAGATACGCAGTATTTT. It specifies CASSLVAGISTDTQYF.

This rearrangement joins TRBV7-2 to TRBJ2-7; D is possibly TRBD1 (6 bases). Germline assignment: CDR1 SGHTA and CDR2 FQGNSA. This CDR3 has 14 amino acids. Between the trimmed V and J ends, which lost 5 bases and 0 bases, there was a span of 11 bases. The CDR3 nucleotides are TGTGCCAGCAGCCCCGGGACACCCTCCTACGAGCAGTACTTC. Its translation is CASSPGTPSYEQYF. The full variable domain, completed using reference TRBV7-2 and TRBJ2-7, is GAGVSQSPSNKVTEKGKDVELRCDPISGHTALYWYRQSLGQGLEFLIYFQGNSAPDKSGLPSDRFSAERTGGSVSTLTIQRTQQEDSAVYLCASSPGTPSYEQYFGPGTRLTVT.

This clonotype showed up just a few times. The chain combines TRBV9 with TRBJ2-7; the D gene is possibly TRBD1 (6 bases). Germline V lookup: CDR1 SGDLS, CDR2 YYNGEE. Trimming cost V 0 bases and J 3 bases, with 16 bases left between them. The CDR3 contains 16 residues. CDR3 loop: CASSVGPGTNLYEQYF. CDR3 bases: TGTGCCAGCAGCGTAGGTCCAGGGACAAATCTCTACGAGCAGTACTTC.

The chain couples TRBV10-3 to TRBJ2-7, with 8 bases that match TRBD2. V lost 5 bases and J lost 3; bases outside the gene matches: 6. The CDR3 loop spans 14 amino acids. CDR1 ENHRY and CDR2 SYGVKD come from the germline V gene. CDR3 DNA: TGTGCCATCAGTCAGGGTAGCGGGATCTACGAGCAGTACTTC. As protein: CAISQGSGIYEQYF.

The chain has TRBV20-1 and TRBJ2-1; D is perhaps TRBD2 (5 bases). CDR3 length equals 10 residues. The germline V gene has CDR1 DFQATT and CDR2 SNEGSKA (reference sequence). The germline V and J ends were trimmed by 4 bases and 8 bases, with 6 bases remaining between them. The CDR3 coding sequence is TGCAGTGCTAAGAGGGATGAGCAGTTCTTC. This gives the protein CSAKRDEQFF.

J is TRBJ2-1 and V is TRBV19; D remains unclear. V shed 6 bases and J shed 9 bases, with 12 bases lying between them. This CDR3 has 12 residues. Germline assignment: CDR1 LNHDA and CDR2 SQIVND (reference sequence). The CDR3 DNA is TGTGCCAGTAGCTCTACGTGGGGTGAGCAGTTCTTC. Amino acid sequence: CASSSTWGEQFF.

Only a few counts were recorded for this clonotype. The chain couples TRBV29-1 to TRBJ2-2; D is undetermined. Germline CDR1 is SQVTM and CDR2 is ANQGSEA. The CDR3 consists of 12 residues. V was trimmed by 0 bases and J by 5 bases, leaving 4 bases between them. This chain's CDR3 is CSVEDLTGELFF. The CDR3 bases are TGCAGCGTTGAAGATCTTACCGGGGAGCTGTTTTTT.

The V and J genes are TRBV19 and TRBJ1-1, with D possibly being TRBD1 (5 bases). Germline CDR1 reads LNHDA; CDR2 reads SQIVND (reference sequence). The CDR3 length is 15 residues. V dropped 2 bases and J dropped 4 bases, with 14 bases sitting between them. CDR3 sequence reads: CASSISRTRPTEAFF. As DNA, the CDR3 is TGTGCCAGTAGTATAAGCAGGACAAGACCCACTGAAGCTTTCTTT.

This clonotype has more than one count but fewer than ten. V usage is TRBV11-2 and J usage is TRBJ2-3; D uncertain. This CDR3 is built from 17 residues. The V end was cut by 5 bases, the J end by 2 bases, with 20 bases between. Germline V lookup: CDR1 SGHAT, CDR2 FQNNGV. CDR3 DNA sequence: TGTGCCAGCAGCCTCAAGGGTGGTCCAACATTCACAGATACGCAGTATTTT. Translated: CASSLKGGPTFTDTQYF.

The V call is TRBV6-2 or TRBV6-3, the J call TRBJ2-5, with TRBD2 identical over 8 bases. The CDR3 runs 14 residues. Germline V CDR1 and CDR2: MNHEY, SVGEGT. V shed 5 bases, J shed 7 bases, and the junction held 9 bases outside the gene matches. For the CDR3, the DNA is TGTGCCAGCAGTGCCGGGACTAGTGGTCCGACCCAGTACTTC. It translates to CASSAGTSGPTQYF.

This clonotype has just one count. V usage is TRBV19 and J usage is TRBJ1-3; D not certain. Per germline, CDR1 LNHDA and CDR2 SQIVND (reference sequence). With 5 bases removed from V and 3 bases from J, the gap between germline ends came to 17 bases. The CDR3 is 16 amino acids. The CDR3 nucleotides read TGTGCCAGTAGTCCCTTCTACAGAGAACTTGGAAACACCATATATTTT. Translation gives CASSPFYRELGNTIYF. Full variable domain (outside the CDR3, taken from reference TRBV19 and TRBJ1-3): DGGITQSPKYLFRKEGQNVTLSCEQNLNHDAMYWYRQDPGQGLRLIYYSQIVNDFQKGDIAEGYSVSREKKESFPLTVTSAQKNPTAFYLCASSPFYRELGNTIYFGEGSWLTVV.

J is TRBJ2-1 and V is TRBV24-1; 9 positions agree with TRBD2. Germline CDR1 is KGHDR and CDR2 is SFDVKD. V lost 5 bases to trimming and J lost 5 bases; unmatched junction nucleotides: 9. CDR3 length: 16 amino acids. CDR3 bases: TGTGCCACCAGTGGTTTTAGCGGGAGAGCCGACAATGAGCAGTTCTTC. It translates to CATSGFSGRADNEQFF.

CDR3 amino acids: CASSLAAGASGELFF. In DNA form, the CDR3 reads TGTGCCAGCAGCTTAGCCGCAGGGGCCTCCGGGGAGCTGTTTTTT. The chain links TRBV7-2 to TRBJ2-2; D is perhaps TRBD1 (6 bases). The germline gives CDR1 SGHTA, CDR2 FQGNSA. V gave up 0 bases and J gave up 6 bases, with 11 bases separating them. The CDR3 loop spans 15 amino acids.

This clonotype was detected only a few times. The chain links TRBV20-1 to TRBJ2-5, with 7 bases matching TRBD2. CDR3 length: 12 residues. J lost 2 bases, V lost 7 bases, and 4 bases had no gene match. The V gene's germline CDR1 is DFQATT and CDR2 SNEGSKA (reference sequence). CDR3: CSGEGGQETQYF. Here the CDR3 DNA reads TGCAGTGGGGAGGGAGGGCAAGAGACCCAGTACTTC.

This clonotype was observed a handful of times. V and J are TRBV6-5 and TRBJ2-7; TRBD1 is a possible D gene (5 bases). From germline, CDR1 is MNHEY and CDR2 SVGAGI. V lost 2 bases and J 0 bases, leaving 11 bases between the germline ends. This CDR3 is built from 15 residues. The CDR3 DNA sequence: TGTGCCAGCAGTTACCAAGACAGCGTCTCCTACGAGCAGTACTTC. Protein sequence: CASSYQDSVSYEQYF.

The V gene is TRBV20-1, the J gene TRBJ1-2; D possibly corresponds to TRBD1 (5 bases). Germline CDR1 DFQATT, CDR2 SNEGSKA (reference sequence). This CDR3 has 14 residues. Trimming removed 5 bases from V and 1 base from J, with 14 bases in between. The CDR3 nucleotides read TGCAGTGCTGATAGACAGACCAATAACTATGGCTACACCTTC. It is translated as CSADRQTNNYGYTF.

This clonotype was counted only a few times. The CDR3, as DNA: TGTGCCAGCAGTTCGACACCTGGGGAGCTGTTTTTT. Encoded protein: CASSSTPGELFF. This chain links TRBV27 with TRBJ2-2; D remains unclear. Trimming stripped 4 bases from V and 8 bases from J, with 8 bases between. Germline V gene lookup returns CDR1 MNHEY and CDR2 SMNVEV (reference sequence). The CDR3 has 12 residues.

This clonotype was counted at least ten times. The chain joins TRBV5-1 to TRBJ2-7, with a tentative D call TRBD2 (6 bases). CDR3 size: 14 residues. V was clipped by 7 bases and J by 4 bases, with 18 bases between them. Germline V lookup: CDR1 SGHRS, CDR2 YFSETQ. The CDR3 is CASSTGELGYEQYF. CDR3 bases: TGCGCCAGCTCAACGGGAGAACTAGGTTACGAGCAGTACTTC.